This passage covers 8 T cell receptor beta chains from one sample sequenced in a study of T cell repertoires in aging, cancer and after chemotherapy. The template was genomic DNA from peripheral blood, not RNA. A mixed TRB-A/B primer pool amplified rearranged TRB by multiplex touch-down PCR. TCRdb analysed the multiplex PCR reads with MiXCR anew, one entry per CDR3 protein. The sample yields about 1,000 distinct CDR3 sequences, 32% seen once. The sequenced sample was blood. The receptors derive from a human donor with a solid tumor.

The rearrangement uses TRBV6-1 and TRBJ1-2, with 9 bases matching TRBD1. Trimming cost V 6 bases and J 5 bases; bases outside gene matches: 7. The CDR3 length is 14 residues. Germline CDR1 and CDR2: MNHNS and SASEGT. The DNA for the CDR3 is TGTGCCAGCAGGGCTACAGGGGGCTGGTATGGCTACACCTTC. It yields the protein CASRATGGWYGYTF.

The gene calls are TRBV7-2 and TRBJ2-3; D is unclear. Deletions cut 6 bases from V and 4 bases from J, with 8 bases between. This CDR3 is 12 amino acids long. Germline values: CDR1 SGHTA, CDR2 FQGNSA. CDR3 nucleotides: TGTGCCAGCAGAATGGAAGCAGATACGCAGTATTTT. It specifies CASRMEADTQYF. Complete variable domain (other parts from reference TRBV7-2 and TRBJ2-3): GAGVSQSPSNKVTEKGKDVELRCDPISGHTALYWYRQSLGQGLEFLIYFQGNSAPDKSGLPSDRFSAERTGGSVSTLTIQRTQQEDSAVYLCASRMEADTQYFGPGTRLTVL.

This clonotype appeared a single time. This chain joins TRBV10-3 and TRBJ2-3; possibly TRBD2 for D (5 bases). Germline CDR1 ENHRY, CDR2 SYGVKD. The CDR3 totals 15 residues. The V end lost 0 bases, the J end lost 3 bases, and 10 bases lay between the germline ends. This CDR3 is CAISESSGGTDTQYF. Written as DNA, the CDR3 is TGTGCCATCAGTGAGTCAAGCGGTGGGACAGATACGCAGTATTTT.

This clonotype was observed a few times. The CDR3 sequence is CASSSIPDRGRDTQYF. CDR3 DNA: TGTGCCAGCAGCTCCATTCCCGACCGGGGTCGAGATACGCAGTATTTT. The chain recombines TRBV7-6 with TRBJ2-3, with D maybe TRBD2 (5 bases). Germline lookup yields CDR1 SGHVS and CDR2 FNYEAQ. V lost 4 bases and J 5 bases, leaving 19 bases between the germline ends. The CDR3 contains 16 residues.

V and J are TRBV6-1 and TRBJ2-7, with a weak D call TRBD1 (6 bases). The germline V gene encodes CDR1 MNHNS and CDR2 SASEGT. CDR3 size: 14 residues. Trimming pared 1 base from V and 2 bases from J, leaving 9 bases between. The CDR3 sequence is CASSEGTETYEQYF. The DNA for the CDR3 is TGTGCCAGCAGTGAAGGGACAGAAACCTACGAGCAGTACTTC.

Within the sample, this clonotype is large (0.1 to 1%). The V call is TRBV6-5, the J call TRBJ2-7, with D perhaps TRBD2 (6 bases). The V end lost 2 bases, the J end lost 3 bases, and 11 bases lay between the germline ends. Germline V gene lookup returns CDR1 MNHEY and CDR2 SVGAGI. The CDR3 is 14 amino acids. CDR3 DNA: TGTGCCAGCAGTTACCGGAGGGGCAACTACGAGCAGTACTTC. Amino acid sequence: CASSYRRGNYEQYF.

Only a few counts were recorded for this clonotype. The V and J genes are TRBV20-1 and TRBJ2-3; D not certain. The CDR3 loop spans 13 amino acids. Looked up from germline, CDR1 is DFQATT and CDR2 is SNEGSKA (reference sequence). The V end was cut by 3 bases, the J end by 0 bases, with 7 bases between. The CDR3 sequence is CSARYRSTDTQYF. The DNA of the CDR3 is TGCAGTGCTAGGTATCGTAGCACAGATACGCAGTATTTT.

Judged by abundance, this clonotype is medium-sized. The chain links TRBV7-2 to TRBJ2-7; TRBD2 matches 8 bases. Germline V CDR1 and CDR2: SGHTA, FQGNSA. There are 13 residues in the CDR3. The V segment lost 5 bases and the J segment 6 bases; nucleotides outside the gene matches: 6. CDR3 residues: CASSLSGGGEQYF. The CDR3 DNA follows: TGTGCCAGCAGCCTCAGCGGGGGCGGCGAGCAGTACTTC.